This TCR beta chain came from a study of blood T cell repertoires in COVID-19. Study details: Collection of acute and convalescent COVID-19 samples took place in the United States, Italy and Spain. In each case, the material was cDNA or gDNA derived from T cells, B-cell-depleted T cells, or PBMCs.

Original handling: Researchers report that nucleated cell counts were estimated from reference gene primer amplification. Only in-frame clones appear in the TCRdb table, and some are missing; sequencing was by immunoSEQ multiplex PCR. The DNA was the basis for D and trimming; V, J and clone size are from that table. The table includes more than 95,000 clones, less than 90% detected once. The receptor comes from a human donor in a cohort sampled during active COVID-19. Material: peripheral blood.

CDR3 residues: CASSQYQGTGQRITPGKLFF. CDR3 bases: TGCGCCAGCAGCCAATATCAAGGGACTGGTCAGCGTATCACACCGGGGAAGCTGTTTTTT. The chain uses TRBV4-1 and TRBJ2-2; D may be TRBD2 (6 bases). Germline V lookup: CDR1 MGHRA, CDR2 YSYEKL. The CDR3 length is 20 residues. V was shortened by 2 bases and J by 12 bases, with 34 bases between the two germline ends.